This passage covers 21 T cell receptor beta chains from one sample sequenced in a study of control samples from healthy donors and cancer patients. The repertoire was sequenced with immunoSEQ multiplex PCR; TCRdb's copy has only in-frame clones and lacks some. The sample holds 130,000 to 150,000 clones, over 85% seen once. Sequencing input: blood. Every receptor here comes from a man aged 30 to 45 in good health.

V is TRBV28 and J is TRBJ1-3; D not resolved. Per germline, CDR1 MDHEN and CDR2 SYDVKM. This CDR3 contains 15 residues. The V end was cut by 3 bases, the J end by 4 bases, with 13 bases between. The CDR3: CASSFIPMTGNTIYF. The CDR3 DNA sequence: TGTGCCAGCAGTTTCATTCCGATGACCGGAAACACCATATATTTT.

This chain uses TRBV4-2 with TRBJ2-3; 9 positions match TRBD2. The length of the CDR3 is 17 residues. The V gene's germline CDR1 is LGHNA and CDR2 YNFKEQ. The trim removed 0 bases at V and 10 bases at J, leaving 14 bases unmatched. The CDR3 spells CASSQDPAGGLLASQYF. DNA of the CDR3: TGTGCCAGCAGCCAAGATCCAGCGGGAGGTCTTCTAGCTTCGCAGTATTTT.

This clone was picked up one time. The V call is TRBV18, the J call TRBJ2-6, with D perhaps TRBD2 (7 bases). Germline V gene data show CDR1 as KGHSH and CDR2 as LQKENI. V lost 2 bases to trimming and J lost 16 bases, with 24 bases between them. CDR3 length equals 16 residues. The CDR3 here is CASSPVSTGGAPRLTF. The CDR3 DNA is TGTGCCAGCTCACCAGTGTCAACGGGGGGCGCCCCCCGTCTGACTTTC.

The chain links TRBV6-2 or TRBV6-3 to TRBJ1-5; D not certain. Germline V gives CDR1 MNHEY, CDR2 SVGEGT. The CDR3 covers 13 residues. Trimming shortened V by 5 bases and J by 4 bases, and 9 bases separated the two germline ends. The CDR3 protein is CASSRGRNQPQHF. The CDR3 DNA sequence: TGTGCCAGCAGTCGAGGTCGTAATCAGCCCCAGCATTTT.

In its sample, this clone was seen once. The chain employs TRBV5-1 and TRBJ1-1; TRBD1 matches 8 bases. This CDR3 comprises 14 residues. After removal of 5 bases from V and 6 bases from J, the junction contained 9 bases not matched to a gene. CDR1 and CDR2 from the germline V gene are SGHRS and YFSETQ. The CDR3 loop is CASSSTGAGAEAFF. CDR3 DNA sequence: TGCGCCAGCAGTTCGACAGGGGCTGGGGCTGAAGCTTTCTTT.

This clone appeared once. The chain couples TRBV6-2 or TRBV6-3 to TRBJ2-7; 7 bases line up with TRBD1. The CDR3 sequence is 14 residues long. Germline V lookup: CDR1 MNHEY, CDR2 SVGEGT. V was clipped by 4 bases and J by 0 bases; unmatched bases: 3. The CDR3 DNA follows: TGTGCCAGCAGTTGGACAGGTAGCTCCTACGAGCAGTACTTC. Translated: CASSWTGSSYEQYF.

The chain has TRBV18 and TRBJ1-1; TRBD1 agrees at 7 bases. Germline CDR1 reads KGHSH; CDR2 reads LQKENI. Unmatched junction bases numbered 2, after V lost 4 bases and J lost 3 bases. This CDR3 has 13 amino acids. CDR3 sequence: CASSQDRDTEAFF. The CDR3 nucleotides are TGTGCCAGCTCACAAGACAGGGACACTGAAGCTTTCTTT.

This chain joins TRBV10-2 and TRBJ2-1; 7 bases fit TRBD2. The V segment lost 7 bases and the J segment 2 bases; nucleotides outside the gene matches: 5. CDR3 length: 14 amino acids. Germline CDR1 WSHSY, CDR2 SAAADI. The CDR3 DNA reads TGCGCCAGCACGGGGACTATCCCCTACAATGAGCAGTTCTTC. Amino acids: CASTGTIPYNEQFF.

The chain couples TRBV15 to TRBJ2-3; D is ambiguous. Germline V CDR1 and CDR2: LNHNV, YYDKDF (reference sequence). V lost 6 bases and J lost 3, with 10 bases in between. CDR3 length: 13 amino acids. This CDR3 reads CATSLRFTDTQYF. The CDR3 bases are TGTGCCACCAGTCTCCGTTTTACAGATACGCAGTATTTT.

This clone showed up just a few times. The chain couples TRBV20-1 to TRBJ2-1; TRBD2 matches 8 bases. This CDR3 spans 15 amino acids. The germline V gene has CDR1 DFQATT and CDR2 SNEGSKA (reference sequence). V dropped 3 bases and J dropped 2; count of bases not matched to a gene: 6. DNA of the CDR3: TGCAGTGCTAGTCCCCCGGGAGGGCCCTACAATGAGCAGTTCTTC. Protein sequence: CSASPPGGPYNEQFF.

V usage is TRBV5-5 and J usage is TRBJ2-2, with 7 bases lining up with TRBD1. CDR1 and CDR2 from the germline V gene are SGHKS and YYEKEE (reference sequence). The CDR3 is 17 amino acids. V lost 0 bases to trimming and J lost 3 bases; unmatched junction nucleotides: 8. The CDR3 sequence: CASSLVGGSQYTGELFF. CDR3 nucleotide sequence: TGTGCCAGCAGCTTGGTAGGGGGCAGCCAGTACACCGGGGAGCTGTTTTTT.

This clone was counted between two and nine times. The chain combines TRBV11-3 with TRBJ2-2; D is undetermined. The CDR3 is 13 residues long. From germline, CDR1 is SGHNT and CDR2 YENEEA. Trimming pared 0 bases from V and 6 bases from J, leaving 5 bases between. The chain's CDR3 is CASSLDLAGELFF. For the CDR3, the DNA is TGTGCCAGCAGCTTAGATCTGGCCGGGGAGCTGTTTTTT.

This clone was observed a handful of times. V gene TRBV6-2 or TRBV6-3 combines with J gene TRBJ2-1; 9 bases are shared with TRBD2. The CDR3 runs 17 residues. The germline gives CDR1 MNHEY, CDR2 SVGEGT. The V segment lost 6 bases and the J segment 0 bases; nucleotides outside the gene matches: 9. The CDR3 coding sequence is TGTGCCAGCAGCCCCCGAAGCGGGAGGCCCTCCTACAATGAGCAGTTCTTC. It translates to CASSPRSGRPSYNEQFF.

The chain couples TRBV28 to TRBJ1-2; tentatively, D is TRBD1 (6 bases). This CDR3 contains 17 residues. In germline, CDR1 is MDHEN, CDR2 SYDVKM. Trimming cost V 2 bases and J 8 bases, with 24 bases left between them. The CDR3 spells CASSLVSFWTEGFGYTF. The CDR3 nucleotides are TGTGCCAGCAGTTTAGTTAGCTTCTGGACAGAGGGGTTCGGCTACACCTTC.

The chain combines TRBV4-1 with TRBJ2-3, with a weak D call TRBD1 (6 bases). From germline, CDR1 is MGHRA and CDR2 YSYEKL. Trimming left V 2 bases short and J 4 bases short, with 13 bases between. The CDR3 spans 15 residues. The CDR3, as DNA: TGCGCCAGCAGCCAAACAGGGTCTCGCCCAGATACGCAGTATTTT. Residues: CASSQTGSRPDTQYF.

This chain uses TRBV5-6 with TRBJ2-1; 11 nucleotides match TRBD1. With V trimmed by 1 base and J by 7 bases, 7 bases remained unmatched. Looked up from germline, CDR1 is SGHDT and CDR2 is YYEEEE. The CDR3 is 16 amino acids. CDR3 residues: CASSLLGQGARNEQFF. The CDR3 region has the DNA TGTGCCAGCAGCTTGTTAGGACAGGGGGCTCGGAATGAGCAGTTCTTC.

The chain joins TRBV7-2 to TRBJ2-3; D not certain. Germline V gives CDR1 SGHTA, CDR2 FQGNSA. The CDR3 sequence is 16 residues long. V dropped 4 bases and J dropped 4 bases, with 18 bases sitting between them. CDR3 sequence (DNA): TGTGCCAGCAGCTCCTTCGCGTTAACTCCGGCAGATACGCAGTATTTT. Encoded protein: CASSSFALTPADTQYF.

V is TRBV19 and J is TRBJ1-4; 10 bases agree with TRBD1. Germline-derived CDR1 and CDR2 are LNHDA and SQIVND (reference sequence). CDR3 length: 14 amino acids. The ends lost 8 bases at V and 8 bases at J; junction bases unmatched: 8. The CDR3 DNA is TGTGCCAGTCAAATTGGGACAGGGGTAGAAAAACTGTTTTTT. Amino acids: CASQIGTGVEKLFF.

Points on this clone: The junction departs from the called germline gene at one end, perhaps through a read error. The chain joins TRBV2 to TRBJ2-3, with 12 bases lining up with TRBD2. CDR3 length: 16 residues. Germline lookup yields CDR1 SNHLY and CDR2 FYNNEI. The CDR3 DNA reads as TGTGCCAGCAATGAAAGTCCTAGCGGGAGGGCAGGGACGCAGTATTTT. This codes for CASNESPSGRAGTQYF.

V and J are TRBV7-9 and TRBJ2-3, with D perhaps TRBD1 (5 bases). Germline lookup yields CDR1 SEHNR and CDR2 FQNEAQ (reference sequence). The CDR3 has 12 amino acids. V lost 1 base and J 10 bases, leaving 9 bases between the germline ends. The CDR3 spells CASSLVDRSQYF. The DNA of the CDR3 is TGTGCCAGCAGCTTAGTTGACAGATCGCAGTATTTT.

In nucleotides, the CDR3 is TGTGCCAGTAGTATGACAGGAGGAGGCAATCAGCCCCAGCATTTT. Its translation is CASSMTGGGNQPQHF. The J gene is TRBJ1-5, the V gene TRBV19, with D maybe TRBD1 (6 bases). From germline, CDR1 is LNHDA and CDR2 SQIVND (reference sequence). The CDR3 has 15 amino acids. V was trimmed by 3 bases and J by 2 bases, leaving 11 bases between them. The complete variable domain, with remaining parts taken from reference TRBV19 and TRBJ1-5, reads DGGITQSPKYLFRKEGQNVTLSCEQNLNHDAMYWYRQDPGQGLRLIYYSQIVNDFQKGDIAEGYSVSREKKESFPLTVTSAQKNPTAFYLCASSMTGGGNQPQHFGDGTRLSIL.